This TCR beta chain was identified during a study of shared clonotypes between healthy human individuals. There were no recent acute infections or vaccinations among the donors, who were healthy HIV-negative adults. TCRdb's copy holds only in-frame clones and misses some; the assay was immunoSEQ multiplex PCR. The repertoire holds around 430,000 clones, with around 79% as singletons. V dropped 4 bases and J dropped 4; count of bases not matched to a gene: 1. The germline V gene encodes CDR1 SQVTM and CDR2 ANQGSEA. The CDR3 sequence is 13 residues long. The chain uses TRBV29-1 and TRBJ2-5; the match to TRBD2 covers 12 bases. The TCR sequence derives from a woman aged 40 to 50 in good health. Some clones in this sample may be carry-over from other donors' samples. The sequencing sample was made of PBMCs. The DNA of the CDR3 is TGCAGCGTTGGGGGACTAGCGGGAGAGACCCAGTACTTC. It yields the protein CSVGGLAGETQYF.